This T cell receptor beta chain derives from a study of human T cells and chemical hapten exposure. Study summary: Alopecia areata, totalis or universalis was found in mostly female patients.

Comment on this clonotype: Its matching antigen is unknown. A read error may explain this, as a much larger clone is one base away.

The CDR3 extends over 13 amino acids. V lost 0 bases to trimming and J lost 9 bases, with 12 bases between them. The germline V gene encodes CDR1 SQVTM and CDR2 ANQGSEA. Broader study findings: DPC sensitization left the count of TCRs above 1 in 1000 unchanged.

TCRdb reprocessed the RACE reads via MiXCR and lists one record per CDR3 protein. The sample includes approximately 32,000 distinct CDR3 sequences, 5.8% of them seen just once. The time point: patch test 3, about 24 weeks after DPC sensitization. Treatment of the sample: therapeutic diphenylcyclopropenone sensitization with weekly scalp DPC. It was from unfractionated whole blood that total RNA was extracted. The gene calls are TRBV29-1 and TRBJ2-1, with D uncertain. This receptor was identified in a young man with alopecia areata. Some clones in this sample may be carry-over from other donors' samples. The sequencing here drew on whole blood, taken in connection with sensitization to the hapten diphenylcyclopropenone (DPC). The CDR3 is CSVEESGDGEQFF. In DNA form, the CDR3 reads TGCAGCGTTGAAGAGTCTGGGGATGGTGAGCAGTTCTTC.